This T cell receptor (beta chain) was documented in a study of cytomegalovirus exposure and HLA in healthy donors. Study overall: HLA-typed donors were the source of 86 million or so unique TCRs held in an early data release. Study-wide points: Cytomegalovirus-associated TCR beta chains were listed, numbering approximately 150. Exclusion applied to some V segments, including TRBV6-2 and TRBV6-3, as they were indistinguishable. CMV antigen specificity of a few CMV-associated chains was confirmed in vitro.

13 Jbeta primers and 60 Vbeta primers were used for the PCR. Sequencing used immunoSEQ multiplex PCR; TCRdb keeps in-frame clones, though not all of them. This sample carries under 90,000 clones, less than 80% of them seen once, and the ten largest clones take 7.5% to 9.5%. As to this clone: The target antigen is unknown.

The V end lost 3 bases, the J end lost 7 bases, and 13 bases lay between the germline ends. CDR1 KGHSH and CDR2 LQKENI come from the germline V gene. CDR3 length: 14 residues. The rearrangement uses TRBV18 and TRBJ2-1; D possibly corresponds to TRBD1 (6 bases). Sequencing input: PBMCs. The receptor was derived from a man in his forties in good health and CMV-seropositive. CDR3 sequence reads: CASSPSGARNEQFF. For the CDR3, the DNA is TGTGCCAGCTCACCGTCAGGGGCCAGAAATGAGCAGTTCTTC.